Listed below are T cell receptor beta chains from one sample, sequenced in a study of Graves' ophthalmopathy and Graves' hyperthyroidism. TCRdb redid the calling of the multiplex PCR reads with MiXCR, one entry per CDR3 protein. The top ten clones hold about 9.1% of a sample with 200,000 to 250,000 distinct CDR3 sequences, about 32% of them seen once. The sample consisted of peripheral blood. The receptor set was obtained from a man over 45 with Graves' ophthalmopathy. Both conserved end residues are part of each CDR3. The D gene is left open where the match is weak. Not all rows give a size; the values are once, few, many and, for expanded clones, a class.

TRBD2,TRBJ2-5,TRBV6-5,few,TGTGCCAGCAGTTACCCCGGGGGGGGGCCGAAACAAGAGACCCAGTACTTC,CASSYPGGGPKQETQYF
-,TRBJ2-7,TRBV7-9,many,TGTGCCAGCAGCTTAGAGGGACAATTCTACGAGCAGTACTTC,CASSLEGQFYEQYF
TRBD2,TRBJ2-7,TRBV20-1,-,TGCAGTGCTATCTATTCTAGCGGGATCAGCTCCTACGAGCAGTACTTC,CSAIYSSGISSYEQYF
-,TRBJ1-2,TRBV12-3/TRBV12-4,-,TGTGCCAGCAGTTTAGAGATCCAGTATTCTGGCTACACCTTC,CASSLEIQYSGYTF
TRBD1,TRBJ2-7,TRBV11-2,many,TGTGCCAGCAGCTTTGGGACAGGGGGAGGCTACGAGCAGTACTTC,CASSFGTGGGYEQYF
TRBD2,TRBJ2-5,TRBV6-5,-,TGTGCCAGCAGTTACCGCCGGCGGGAGCGAGAGACCCAGTACTTC,CASSYRRRERETQYF
-,TRBJ2-5,TRBV19,many,TGTGCCAGTAGCCCAGCCGGGAGCCAAGAGACCCAGTACTTC,CASSPAGSQETQYF
-,TRBJ1-5,TRBV28,-,TGTGCCAGCAGTTTGGGTTTTAGCAATCAGCCCCAGCATTTT,CASSLGFSNQPQHF
TRBD1,TRBJ1-1,TRBV19,many,TGTGCCAGTAGCGTTCAGACAGGGCGGACTGAAGCTTTCTTT,CASSVQTGRTEAFF
TRBD1,TRBJ1-1,TRBV12-3/TRBV12-4,many,TGTGCCAGCAGTTTTCCCGGGACAGGGAACACTGAAGCTTTCTTT,CASSFPGTGNTEAFF
TRBD2,TRBJ2-5,TRBV6-1,many,TGTGCCAGCAGTGAACTAGCGGGAGGCGAAATTGGGACCCAGTACTTC,CASSELAGGEIGTQYF
-,TRBJ2-2,TRBV19,once,TGTGCCAGTATATCTGCGGGAAGAGGCACCGGGGAGCTGTTTTTT,CASISAGRGTGELFF
TRBD2,TRBJ2-2,TRBV12-3/TRBV12-4,many,TGTGCCACCCGCCCCAGCGGGAGAGTGGGAGGGGAGCTGTTTTTT,CATRPSGRVGGELFF
-,TRBJ2-7,TRBV25-1,many,TGTGCCAGCAGTGAATTGGGGACTGCCAGCTACGAGCAGTACTTC,CASSELGTASYEQYF
-,TRBJ1-2,TRBV6-1,-,TGTGCCAGCAGTGAAGACTTTAACTATGGCTACACCTTC,CASSEDFNYGYTF
-,TRBJ1-3,TRBV12-3/TRBV12-4,many,TGTGCCAGCTCAACGGGAAACACCATATATTTT,CASSTGNTIYF
-,TRBJ2-5,TRBV10-3,-,TGTGCCTCCTCAAGGCAGGGGAAACAAGAGACCCAGTACTTC,CASSRQGKQETQYF
TRBD1,TRBJ1-1,TRBV10-3,many,TGTGCCATCAGTGACAGGGGGCTCTCTGAAGCTTTCTTT,CAISDRGLSEAFF
TRBD2,TRBJ2-5,TRBV11-2,-,TGTGCCAGCAGCACCCGGGCTAGCGGGACCCAAGAGACCCAGTACTTC,CASSTRASGTQETQYF
-,TRBJ1-6,TRBV19,many,TGTGCCAGCGCAAACGGGGTGAATTCACCCCTCCACTTT,CASANGVNSPLHF
-,TRBJ1-1,TRBV6-1,-,TGTGCCAGCAGTCAGGATCTTGAAGCTTTCTTT,CASSQDLEAFF
-,TRBJ2-7,TRBV19,many,TGTGCCAGTAGTTCTCTGGACAGATACCCCTACGAGCAGTACTTC,CASSSLDRYPYEQYF
-,TRBJ1-2,TRBV11-2,-,TGTGCCAGCAGCTTAGAGGATTCGATATTCTATGGCTACACCTTC,CASSLEDSIFYGYTF
-,TRBJ2-7,TRBV19,many,TGTGCCAGTAATTCCGGGACTTCTACCTACGAGCAGTACTTC,CASNSGTSTYEQYF
-,TRBJ2-7,TRBV7-2,many,TGTGCCAGCAGCTTAGCCGTTCCCTACGAGCAGTACTTC,CASSLAVPYEQYF
-,TRBJ1-1,TRBV11-2,many,TGTGCCAGCAGCTTCCGGACTGAAGCTTTCTTT,CASSFRTEAFF
-,TRBJ2-7,TRBV15,many,TGTGCCACCAGCAGAGACTCAGGAGCCGAGCAGTACTTC,CATSRDSGAEQYF
-,TRBJ1-1,TRBV11-2,many,TGTGCCAGCAGCCCAGGAATAGCAGTTATCGCTGAAGCTTTCTTT,CASSPGIAVIAEAFF
-,TRBJ2-7,TRBV27,many,TGTGCCAGCAGTCCCATTGTAGCGAGCTCCTACGAGCAGTACTTC,CASSPIVASSYEQYF
-,TRBJ2-5,TRBV28,many,TGTGCCAGCAGTCCCCTGGAAAGGACCCAGTACTTC,CASSPLERTQYF
TRBD1,TRBJ2-7,TRBV30,many,TGTGCCTTTTCCGGGACAGCCTACGAGCAGTACTTC,CAFSGTAYEQYF
-,TRBJ2-5,TRBV6-2/TRBV6-3,-,TGTGCCAGCACCCAGGGGCGAGAGACCCAGTACTTC,CASTQGRETQYF
-,TRBJ2-2,TRBV2,many,TGTGCCAGCACGAGGGGGGCAGGGACCGGGGAGCTGTTTTTT,CASTRGAGTGELFF
-,TRBJ1-1,TRBV12-3/TRBV12-4,-,TGTGCCAGCAGTTTATTTCGGGGGGGCACTGAAGCTTTCTTT,CASSLFRGGTEAFF
-,TRBJ1-2,TRBV25-1,many,TGTGCCAGCAGTCCAGTTCTGGAAAACTATGGCTACACCTTC,CASSPVLENYGYTF
-,TRBJ2-7,TRBV20-1,many,TGCAGTGCTAAAAACCGGGACCACTCCTACGAGCAGTACTTC,CSAKNRDHSYEQYF
-,TRBJ1-1,TRBV28,-,TGTGCCAGCAGATTACCCCTAGGGACGACCACTGAAGCTTTCTTT,CASRLPLGTTTEAFF